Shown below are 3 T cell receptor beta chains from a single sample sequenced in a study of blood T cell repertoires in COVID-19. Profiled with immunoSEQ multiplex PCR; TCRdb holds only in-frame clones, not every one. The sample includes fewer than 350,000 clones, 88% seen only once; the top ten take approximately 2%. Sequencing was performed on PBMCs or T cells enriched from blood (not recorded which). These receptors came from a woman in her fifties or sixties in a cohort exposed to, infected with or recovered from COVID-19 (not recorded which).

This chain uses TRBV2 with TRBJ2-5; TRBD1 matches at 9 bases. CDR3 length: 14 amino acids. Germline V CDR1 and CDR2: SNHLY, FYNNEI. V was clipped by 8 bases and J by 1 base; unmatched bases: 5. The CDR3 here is CASGHRGPQETQYF. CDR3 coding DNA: TGTGCCAGCGGCCACAGGGGGCCCCAAGAGACCCAGTACTTC.

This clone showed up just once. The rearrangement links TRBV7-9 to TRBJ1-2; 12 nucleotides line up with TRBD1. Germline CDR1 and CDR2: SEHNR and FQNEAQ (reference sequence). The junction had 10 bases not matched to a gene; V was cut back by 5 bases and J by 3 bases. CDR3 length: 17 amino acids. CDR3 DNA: TGTGCCAGCAGCCCAACGGGACAGGGGGCGGGGGACTATGGCTACACCTTC. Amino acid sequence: CASSPTGQGAGDYGYTF. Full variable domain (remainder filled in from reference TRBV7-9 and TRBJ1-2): DTGVSQNPRHKITKRGQNVTFRCDPISEHNRLYWYRQTLGQGPEFLTYFQNEAQLEKSRLLSDRFSAERPKGSFSTLEIQRTEQGDSAMYLCASSPTGQGAGDYGYTFGSGTRLTVV.

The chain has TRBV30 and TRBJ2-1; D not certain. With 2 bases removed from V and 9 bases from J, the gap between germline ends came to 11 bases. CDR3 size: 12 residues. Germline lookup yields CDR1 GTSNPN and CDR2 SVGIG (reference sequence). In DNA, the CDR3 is TGTGCCTGGAGTCTAAACTTGAGTGAGCAGTTCTTC. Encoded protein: CAWSLNLSEQFF.